Sequencing of this T cell receptor beta chain was carried out in a study of cytomegalovirus exposure and HLA in healthy donors. The PCR used 60 Vbeta and 13 Jbeta primers. Assay used: immunoSEQ multiplex PCR; TCRdb lists only in-frame clones, some missing. The sample has approximately 200,000 clones, approximately 79% seen once. This cohort consisted of healthy bone marrow donors. Regarding this clone: Its target is not known.

Notes on the study in general: Productive rates of about 90% or about 30% were seen for most TCR beta V segments in an earlier analysis.

The CDR3 runs 15 residues. V lost 1 base to trimming and J lost 1 base, with 11 bases between them. CDR1 and CDR2 (germline): SGHVS, FQNEAQ. This receptor was obtained from a girl aged 2-9 years in good health and CMV-seronegative. The chain carries TRBV7-8 and TRBJ2-7; possible D gene TRBD2, 6 bases. Sequenced input: PBMCs. CDR3 region: CASSLGGLGSYEQYF. CDR3 DNA sequence: TGTGCCAGCAGCTTAGGGGGACTGGGATCCTACGAGCAGTACTTC.